This T cell receptor (beta chain) emerged from a study of cytomegalovirus exposure and HLA in healthy donors. Trimming took off 6 bases at V and 4 bases at J, with 13 bases between the two ends. The CDR3 loop spans 13 amino acids. In germline, CDR1 is GTSNPN, CDR2 SVGIG (reference sequence). This clone was seen only once. Primers: 60 Vbeta forward and 13 Jbeta reverse. Profiling relied on immunoSEQ multiplex PCR, and the TCRdb table lists in-frame clones only, not all of them. There are nearly 200,000 clones in the sample; about 89% occur only once, and 1% to 1.5% lies in the top ten. The sequencing sample was made of PBMCs. This rearrangement joins TRBV30 to TRBJ1-3; D gene unclear. This clonotype originated in a young man in good health and CMV-seronegative. This CDR3 is CACPGLQGNTIYF. The CDR3 DNA reads as TGTGCCTGCCCCGGACTTCAGGGAAACACCATATATTTT.